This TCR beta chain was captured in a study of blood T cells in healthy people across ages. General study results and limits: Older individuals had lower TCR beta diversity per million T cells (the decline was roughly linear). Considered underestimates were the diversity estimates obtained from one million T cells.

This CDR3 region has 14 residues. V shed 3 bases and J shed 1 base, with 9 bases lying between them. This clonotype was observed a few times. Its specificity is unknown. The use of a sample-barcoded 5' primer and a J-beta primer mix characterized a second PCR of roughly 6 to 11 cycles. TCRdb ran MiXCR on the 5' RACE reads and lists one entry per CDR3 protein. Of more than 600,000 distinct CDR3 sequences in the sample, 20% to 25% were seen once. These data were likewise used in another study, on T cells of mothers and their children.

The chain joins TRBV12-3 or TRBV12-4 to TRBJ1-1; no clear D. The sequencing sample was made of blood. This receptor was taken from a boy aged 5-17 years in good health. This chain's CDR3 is CASSFPGSNTEAFF. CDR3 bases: TGTGCCAGCAGTTTCCCGGGGTCGAACACTGAAGCTTTCTTT.